This T cell receptor beta chain was recorded in a study of radiotherapy plus CTLA-4 blockade in lung cancer. Study-level background: With 25% to 40% of patients having disease control, objective responses were seen in approximately 17%. Whole-study results and caveats: Expansion in blood of tumor-derived TCR clones was seen after radiotherapy plus ipilimumab.

Chemo-refractory metastatic non-small-cell lung cancer patients underwent focal radiation alongside CTLA-4 blockade with ipilimumab. Trimming stripped 3 bases from V and 5 bases from J, with 10 bases between. Germline assignment: CDR1 KGHSH and CDR2 LQKENI. This CDR3 is built from 14 residues. Comments on this clone: The antigen is not known.

Data came from immunoSEQ multiplex PCR; TCRdb stores just in-frame clones and leaves some out. The table shows 60,000 to 65,000 clones, with approximately 80% occurring only once. The TCR originated in a human donor with non-small cell lung cancer who had a complete response to radiotherapy plus ipilimumab. The sequenced sample was peripheral blood, obtained from a patient treated with radiotherapy plus ipilimumab. The V and J genes are TRBV18 and TRBJ2-2, with D tentatively TRBD1 (5 bases). The CDR3 is CASSPPGRTGELFF. As DNA, the CDR3 is TGTGCCAGCTCACCCCCAGGGCGGACCGGGGAGCTGTTTTTT.